The TCR beta chain under discussion was sequenced for a study of identical twins. CDR1 is SEHNR, CDR2 FQNEAQ, per germline (reference sequence). This CDR3 is built from 15 residues. The ends lost 4 bases at V and 4 bases at J; junction bases unmatched: 7. Only healthy Caucasians were enrolled as donors. This clonotype was counted between two and nine times. The antigen is unknown. The study's findings and limits: Analyses based on zero insertions could be partly confounded by invariant MAIT and iNKT cells.

A universal primer site was created by template switching, with the cDNA bearing unique molecular identifiers. TCRdb itself ran the 5' RACE reads through MiXCR, one entry per CDR3 protein. The data contain a few hundred thousand distinct CDR3 sequences, around 8.8% of them singletons. These same records also appear under a second study, on yellow fever vaccine responses in identical twins. That work states: Twins' vaccine T cell responses reportedly seemed partly convergent and partly personalized.

This clonotype was sampled from a woman between 18 and 29 years old in good health. The chain uses TRBV7-9 and TRBJ2-3; TRBD1 aligns across 8 bases. The sequencing input was CD8+ T cells sorted from blood. The CDR3 DNA reads as TGTGCCAGCAGCTCCCAGGGGGCGGGTGCAGATACGCAGTATTTT. Translated: CASSSQGAGADTQYF.